Listed below are T cell receptor beta chains from one sample, sequenced in a study of technical replicates of blood from several donors. Data came from immunoSEQ multiplex PCR; TCRdb stores just in-frame clones and leaves some out. Altogether about 70,000 clones are present, just under 95% being singletons, with the ten largest covering 0.41%. The source material was T cells isolated from PBMCs. These receptors all come from a human donor in good health. CDR3s include the opening cysteine and the closing phenylalanine or tryptophan. The D gene is left open where the match is weak. Some rows mark clone size as missing; the rest say once, few, many or name a class of expanded clone.

TRBJ2-3,NA,NA,13,TRBV9,CASNPSGTDTQYF,TGTGCCAGCAACCCGAGTGGCACAGATACGCAGTATTTT
TRBJ2-5,NA,NA,13,TRBV7-3,CASSKEVGETQYF,TGTGCCAGCAGCAAGGAGGTCGGGGAGACCCAGTACTTC
TRBJ2-2,NA,NA,10,TRBV6-5,CASATGELFF,TGTGCCAGCGCGACCGGGGAGCTGTTTTTT
TRBJ1-4,NA,NA,13,TRBV7-2,CASSLGRSEKLFF,TGTGCCAGCAGCTTAGGGAGGAGTGAAAAACTGTTTTTT
TRBJ1-2,NA,NA,14,TRBV2,CASFVGGANYGYTF,TGTGCCAGCTTTGTGGGGGGAGCTAACTATGGCTACACCTTC
TRBJ2-7,NA,NA,16,TRBV15,CATSREIVASAYEQYF,TGTGCCACCAGCAGAGAGATCGTAGCTAGCGCCTACGAGCAGTACTTC
TRBJ2-1,NA,TRBD1,12,TRBV5-4,CASSPTGDEQFF,TGTGCCAGCAGCCCGACAGGGGACGAGCAGTTCTTC
TRBJ1-4,NA,NA,17,TRBV5-1,CASSPYDQGTTNEKLFF,TGCGCCAGCAGCCCTTACGACCAGGGGACAACTAATGAAAAACTGTTTTTT
TRBJ2-5,NA,TRBD1,14,TRBV6-1,CASRDTGDQETQYF,TGTGCCAGCAGGGACACAGGGGACCAAGAGACCCAGTACTTC
TRBJ2-1,NA,TRBD2,14,TRBV2,CASWASGRYHEQFF,TGTGCCAGCTGGGCTAGCGGGAGGTATCATGAGCAGTTCTTC
TRBJ2-2,NA,NA,16,TRBV5-4,CASSFPGLSNTGELFF,TGTGCCAGCAGCTTCCCGGGACTTTCGAACACCGGGGAGCTGTTTTTT
TRBJ2-5,NA,NA,14,TRBV9,CASSVSPSGETQYF,TGTGCCAGCAGCGTATCCCCTAGTGGGGAGACCCAGTACTTC
TRBJ1-1,once,NA,15,TRBV11-2,CASSLDRTVNTEAFF,TGTGCCAGCAGCTTAGATCGGACAGTTAACACTGAAGCTTTCTTT
TRBJ1-3,NA,TRBD1,15,TRBV6-5,CASSYSGQGDNTIYF,TGTGCCAGCAGTTACTCGGGACAGGGGGACAACACCATATATTTT
TRBJ2-1,few,NA,15,TRBV6-4,CASSDRAGKYNEQFF,TGTGCCAGCAGTGACAGGGCAGGGAAGTACAATGAGCAGTTCTTC
TRBJ2-1,NA,NA,17,TRBV21-1,CASSNFGRGQNYNEQFF,TGTGCCAGCAGCAATTTTGGTAGGGGACAGAATTACAATGAGCAGTTCTTC
TRBJ2-7,NA,NA,14,TRBV11-2,CASSERDTTYEQYF,TGTGCCAGCAGCGAGAGGGACACAACCTACGAGCAGTACTTC
TRBJ1-2,NA,NA,16,TRBV28,CASRSRDTAFSYGYTF,TGTGCCAGCCGTTCCCGGGACACAGCTTTTTCCTATGGCTACACCTTC
TRBJ2-7,once,NA,9,TRBV12-1,CASRREQYF,TGTGCCAGCAGGAGAGAGCAGTACTTC
TRBJ2-1,NA,NA,15,TRBV21-1,CASSKAAHSYNEQFF,TGTGCCAGCAGCAAAGCAGCGCACTCTTACAATGAGCAGTTCTTC
TRBJ2-7,NA,NA,15,TRBV27,CASRLGIFSQGEQYF,TGTGCCAGCAGGCTAGGGATCTTTAGCCAGGGCGAGCAGTACTTC
TRBJ2-5,NA,NA,12,TRBV6-6,CASSLLGETQYF,TGTGCCAGCAGTCTCCTCGGGGAGACCCAGTACTTC
TRBJ2-7,NA,TRBD2,16,TRBV28,CASSLLTSGSSYEQYF,TGTGCCAGCAGTTTATTGACTAGCGGAAGCTCCTACGAGCAGTACTTC
TRBJ2-7,NA,NA,13,TRBV9,CASSVAPGYEQYF,TGTGCCAGCAGCGTAGCTCCGGGCTACGAGCAGTACTTC
TRBJ2-2,NA,TRBD2,16,TRBV19,CASSKGLAGGTGELFF,TGTGCCAGTAGTAAGGGACTAGCGGGAGGCACCGGGGAGCTGTTTTTT
TRBJ2-4,NA,NA,14,TRBV27,CASSWGTGENIQYF,TGTGCCAGCAGTTGGGGCACCGGAGAAAACATTCAGTACTTC
TRBJ2-5,NA,NA,14,TRBV18,CASSPFRGQETQYF,TGTGCCAGCTCACCATTCAGGGGTCAAGAGACCCAGTACTTC
TRBJ2-7,NA,NA,14,TRBV18,CASSPWGVSYEQYF,TGTGCCAGCTCACCATGGGGCGTCTCCTACGAGCAGTACTTC
TRBJ1-5,NA,NA,14,TRBV5-4,CASSPGLTGWPQHF,TGTGCCAGCAGCCCGGGGCTTACAGGGTGGCCCCAGCATTTT
TRBJ1-5,once,TRBD1,13,TRBV2,CASTLGQAQPQHF,TGTGCCAGCACTTTGGGACAGGCTCAGCCCCAGCATTTT
TRBJ2-7,NA,TRBD1,14,TRBV7-3,CASSLRQGRYEQYF,TGTGCCAGCAGCTTACGACAGGGGAGGTACGAGCAGTACTTC
TRBJ2-7,once,NA,12,TRBV7-8,CASSLGAPEQYF,TGTGCCAGCAGCTTAGGGGCCCCCGAGCAGTACTTC
TRBJ2-5,NA,TRBD2,15,TRBV30,CAWGGTSGFFETQYF,TGTGCCTGGGGGGGGACTAGCGGTTTTTTTGAGACCCAGTACTTC
TRBJ1-1,NA,NA,13,TRBV30,CAWRGGTYTEAFF,TGTGCCTGGAGGGGGGGGACCTACACTGAAGCTTTCTTT
TRBJ1-1,NA,TRBD1,12,TRBV13,CAIDRGLNEAFF,TGTGCCATTGACAGGGGGCTAAATGAAGCTTTCTTT
TRBJ1-5,NA,NA,14,TRBV19,CASYSSYSNQPQHF,TGTGCCAGCTACAGCTCCTATAGCAATCAGCCCCAGCATTTT
TRBJ2-6,NA,NA,12,TRBV27,CAIRSGANVLTF,TGTGCCATCCGCTCTGGGGCCAACGTCCTGACTTTC
TRBJ2-3,NA,NA,15,TRBV30,CAWNPTGLWADTQYF,TGTGCCTGGAATCCCACAGGGCTTTGGGCAGATACGCAGTATTTT
TRBJ2-3,NA,NA,12,TRBV27,CASSSRLGTQYF,TGTGCCAGCAGTTCGCGACTGGGTACGCAGTATTTT
TRBJ1-1,NA,NA,12,TRBV10-2,CASKDSYTEAFF,TGCGCCAGCAAAGACAGCTACACTGAAGCTTTCTTT
TRBJ2-1,NA,NA,14,TRBV4-3,CASSRTKRDTEQFF,TGCGCCAGCAGTAGGACTAAGCGGGACACTGAGCAGTTCTTC
TRBJ1-5,NA,NA,13,TRBV10-2,CASSEQENQPQHF,TGCGCCAGCTCAGAACAGGAGAATCAGCCCCAGCATTTT
TRBJ2-1,NA,NA,15,TRBV5-8,CASSLRRVHYNEQFF,TGTGCCAGCAGCTTGAGACGGGTTCACTACAATGAGCAGTTCTTC
TRBJ1-2,NA,NA,13,TRBV12-5,CASGLATSQGYTF,TGTGCTAGTGGTTTGGCCACATCGCAGGGCTACACCTTC
TRBJ2-7,NA,NA,13,TRBV4-1,CASSQGPAYEQYF,TGCGCCAGCAGCCAAGGTCCAGCCTACGAGCAGTACTTC
TRBJ2-7,NA,NA,14,TRBV5-1,CASSLGGISYEQYF,TGCGCCAGCAGCTTAGGCGGGATTTCCTACGAGCAGTACTTC
TRBJ2-7,NA,NA,12,TRBV10-3,CAIRSSEGEQYF,TGTGCCATCCGATCTAGCGAAGGCGAGCAGTACTTC
TRBJ1-5,NA,TRBD1,15,TRBV10-3,CAISGGDRGNQPQHF,TGTGCCATCAGTGGTGGGGACAGGGGAAATCAGCCCCAGCATTTT
TRBJ2-1,NA,NA,14,TRBV29-1,CSVEDLVPYNEQFF,TGCAGCGTTGAAGATCTAGTTCCCTACAATGAGCAGTTCTTC
TRBJ1-2,once,TRBD1,14,TRBV13,CASSSLGTENGYTF,TGTGCCAGCAGCTCATTAGGGACAGAGAATGGCTACACCTTC
TRBJ2-2,NA,NA,12,TRBV6-5,CASQTGTGELFF,TGTGCCAGCCAGACGGGCACCGGGGAGCTGTTTTTT
TRBJ1-1,NA,NA,14,TRBV6-5,CASSPRGGRTEAFF,TGTGCCAGCAGCCCTCGCGGGGGGAGGACTGAAGCTTTCTTT
TRBJ2-1,once,NA,12,TRBV7-3,CASSYPGLEQFF,TGTGCCAGCAGCTATCCTGGACTAGAGCAGTTCTTC
TRBJ1-1,NA,NA,15,TRBV7-9,CASSSAGGMNTEAFF,TGTGCCAGCAGCTCGGCGGGGGGAATGAACACTGAAGCTTTCTTT
TRBJ1-1,NA,NA,15,TRBV19,CASSGIQLSNTEAFF,TGTGCCAGTAGTGGAATACAGCTATCCAACACTGAAGCTTTCTTT
TRBJ1-1,NA,NA,14,TRBV6-6,CASSYSQVNTEAFF,TGTGCCAGCAGTTACTCGCAGGTGAACACTGAAGCTTTCTTT
TRBJ2-3,NA,NA,15,TRBV11-2,CASSLAGFNTDTQYF,TGTGCCAGCAGCTTAGCGGGATTTAACACAGATACGCAGTATTTT
TRBJ2-5,NA,NA,16,TRBV15,CATSRGLVPLQETQYF,TGTGCCACCAGCAGAGGTCTAGTACCGCTCCAAGAGACCCAGTACTTC
TRBJ2-1,once,TRBD1,17,TRBV4-1,CASSQTHRGYSYNEQFF,TGCGCCAGCAGCCAGACTCACAGGGGTTACTCCTACAATGAGCAGTTCTTC